This T cell receptor (beta chain) was sequenced during a study of blood T cells in healthy people across ages. There were healthy Caucasian individuals from Russia, aged roughly 6 to 95, serving as donors. Isolation yielded PBMCs, at least 7 million per sample, in every case. Using a J-beta primer mix together with a sample-barcoded 5' primer, a second PCR was run for about 7 to 12 cycles. TCRdb re-derived calls from the 5' RACE reads in MiXCR, one entry per CDR3 protein. The sample records 660,000 or so distinct CDR3 sequences, under 65% being singletons. CDR3 length equals 18 residues. V dropped 2 bases and J dropped 0; count of bases not matched to a gene: 4. Per the germline V gene, CDR1 is SEHNR and CDR2 is FQNEAQ (reference sequence).

The sample was blood. The sequence derives from a man aged 55 to 70 in good health. The chain joins TRBV7-9 to TRBJ2-6, with 10 bases fitting TRBD1. The CDR3 sequence is CASSLWTGGFSGANVLTF. CDR3 DNA: TGTGCCAGCAGCTTATGGACAGGGGGTTTCTCTGGGGCCAACGTCCTGACTTTC.